Below, 26 T cell receptor beta chains from the same sample are listed, as sequenced in a study of tumor and adjacent non-tumor tissue in lung cancer. This sample's RNA came from whole unsorted tissue. TCRbeta libraries were built with three rounds of nested PCR, modified from ARM-PCR. Using its own MiXCR run on the multiplex PCR reads, TCRdb lists one record per CDR3 protein. The table shows approximately 100,000 distinct CDR3 sequences, with roughly 80% occurring only once. The sample taken for sequencing was lung tumor tissue. The receptors were sampled from a woman in her sixties or seventies with non-small cell lung cancer.

To note about this clonotype: A much larger clone lies a single base off, so this may be a read error. The chain carries TRBV20-1 and TRBJ2-7; 9 bases map to TRBD2. Germline CDR1 and CDR2: DFQATT and SNEGSKA (reference sequence). The CDR3 runs to 15 residues. The V segment lost 3 bases and the J segment 5 bases; nucleotides outside the gene matches: 11. The CDR3 here is CSASMGRGRANEQYF. In nucleotides, the CDR3 is TGCAGTGCTAGCATGGGTCGCGGGAGGGCGAACGAGCAGTACTTC.

This clonotype was picked up many times. V is TRBV6-2 or TRBV6-3 and J is TRBJ2-3; 9 positions agree with TRBD1. V lost 4 bases, J lost 5 bases, and 7 bases stayed unmatched. This CDR3 region has 15 residues. Germline V gene sequence: CDR1 MNHEY, CDR2 SVGEGT. Here the CDR3 DNA reads TGTGCCAGCAGTTCACAGGGGGCGCGAGGAGATACGCAGTATTTT. Its protein is CASSSQGARGDTQYF.

This clonotype was seen once. This CDR3 is missing its conserved last phenylalanine or tryptophan, likely due to a read error. The DNA for the CDR3 is TGTGCCAGCAGTTTGAGAAACACTGAAGCTTTCTCT. This sequence encodes CASSLRNTEAFS. The V gene is TRBV12-3 or TRBV12-4, the J gene TRBJ1-1; D not resolved. CDR3 length: 12 amino acids. The V gene lost 3 bases and the J gene lost 2 bases, with 4 bases spanning the gap.

For this clonotype: One end of the junction does not line up with germline, which may come from a read error. This chain uses TRBV20-1 with TRBJ2-1, with a weak D call TRBD1 (6 bases). This CDR3 contains 12 residues. Germline-derived CDR1 and CDR2 are DFQATT and SNEGSKA (reference sequence). Here the CDR3 DNA reads TGCAGTGCTAGAGCCCGGGACACCGAGCAGGTCTTC. Translated, it gives CSARARDTEQVF.

Of note for this clonotype: This could be a read error, since a much larger clone is one nucleotide away. The CDR3 DNA is TGTGCCAGCAGCTTGTCAACTAATGAAAAACTGTTTTTT. Encoded protein: CASSLSTNEKLFF. V and J are TRBV5-6 and TRBJ1-4; D is unresolved. V was shortened by 1 base and J by 0 bases, with 1 base between the two germline ends. The CDR3 length is 13 residues. Germline loops: CDR1 SGHDT, CDR2 YYEEEE.

With respect to this clonotype: Compared with germline, one end of the junction differs, possibly owing to a read error. This chain links TRBV7-9 with TRBJ2-1; 14 bases line up with TRBD2. This CDR3 is 20 amino acids long. CDR1 and CDR2 (germline): SEHNR, FQNEAQ (reference sequence). The CDR3 here is CASSHPLGLAGGSSYNEKFF. As DNA, the CDR3 is TGTGCCAGCAGCCATCCCCTTGGACTAGCGGGAGGTAGCTCCTACAATGAGAAGTTCTTC.

Comment on this clonotype: The junction and the germline gene differ at one end; a read error may be behind it. The chain has TRBV4-1 and TRBJ1-6, with D possibly TRBD1 on 6 matching bases. The CDR3 loop spans 17 amino acids. Germline V gives CDR1 MGHRA, CDR2 YSYEKL. The CDR3: CDSSQEIPGAANSPVHF. The CDR3 DNA reads as TGCGACAGCAGCCAAGAAATTCCGGGGGCGGCGAATTCACCCGTCCACTTT.

On this clonotype: A junction end diverges from the germline sequence, so it may reflect a read error. The chain is built from TRBV29-1 and TRBJ2-6; tentative D call: TRBD1 (5 bases). The CDR3 length is 13 residues. Germline V lookup: CDR1 SQVTM, CDR2 ANQGSEA. CDR3 residues: CSAMSSGAIVLTF. The CDR3 nucleotides read TGCAGCGCTATGAGCTCTGGGGCCATCGTCCTGACTTTC.

For this clonotype: This may stem from a read error, because a much larger clone lies one nucleotide away. This rearrangement joins TRBV20-1 to TRBJ2-7, with 9 bases identical to TRBD2. The CDR3 sequence is 14 residues long. CDR1 DFQATT and CDR2 SNEGSKA come from the germline V gene (reference sequence). The CDR3 DNA reads TGCAGTGCCAGACGACTAGCGGCGACCTACGATCAGTACTTC. It is translated as CSARRLAATYDQYF.

This clonotype was observed a single time. One base away lies a much larger clone, so this may be a sequencing read error. The V gene is TRBV6-6, the J gene TRBJ2-7; TRBD1 aligns across 12 bases. The junction had 10 bases not matched to a gene; V was cut back by 7 bases and J by 9 bases. The germline CDR1 and CDR2 sequences are MNHNY and SVGAGI (reference sequence). This CDR3 spans 14 amino acids. The CDR3 DNA is TGTGCCAGCACCCAGGGACAGGGGGCCCTTCGGCAGTACTTC. Protein sequence: CASTQGQGALRQYF.

The chain couples TRBV6-5 to TRBJ2-7; 7 bases match TRBD1. Germline V lookup: CDR1 MNHEY, CDR2 SVGAGI. The V gene end was trimmed by 11 bases and the J gene end by 3 bases; junction bases not matched to a gene: 22. The CDR3 is 17 residues long. CDR3 sequence (DNA): TGTGCCCGAAGCCCCCTCGGGTTTAGGACAGGCGGCTACGAGCAGTACTTC. It codes for CARSPLGFRTGGYEQYF.

This clonotype was seen only once. The chain carries TRBV11-2 and TRBJ1-5; D is possibly TRBD1 (5 bases). This CDR3 region has 13 residues. CDR1 and CDR2 from the germline V gene are SGHAT and FQNNGV. V lost 11 bases and J 9 bases, leaving 20 bases between the germline ends. The CDR3 DNA reads TGTGCCTGCTCCCGGGAGAGGGGTCTGCCCCAGCATTTT. Amino acids: CACSRERGLPQHF.

This clonotype was recorded once. The rearrangement joins TRBV4-3 to TRBJ2-1, with D possibly being TRBD2 (6 bases). Per the germline V gene, CDR1 is LGHNA and CDR2 is YSLEER. V lost 3 bases, J lost 10 bases, and 25 bases lay in between. The CDR3 is 17 residues long. The chain's CDR3 is CASSHGANRDSLDEQFF. The CDR3 coding sequence is TGCGCCAGCAGCCATGGGGCCAACCGGGACTCCCTCGACGAGCAGTTCTTC.

Regarding this clonotype: This CDR3 is missing its conserved last phenylalanine or tryptophan, likely due to a read error. This chain uses TRBV28 with TRBJ2-3, with D possibly TRBD2 on 5 matching bases. The germline CDR1 and CDR2 sequences are MDHEN and SYDVKM. V shed 4 bases and J shed 3 bases, with 14 bases lying between them. The CDR3 consists of 15 residues. The CDR3 DNA reads TGTGCCAGCAGTTCGGGGTCAAGTGGGACAGATACGCAGTATATT. As protein: CASSSGSSGTDTQYI.

Of note for this clonotype: A single base separates this from a much larger clone, so it may be a read error. The J gene is TRBJ2-5, the V gene TRBV20-1, with D perhaps assigned TRBD1 or TRBD2 (5 bases each). The germline CDR1 and CDR2 sequences are DFQATT and SNEGSKA (reference sequence). The CDR3 totals 14 residues. In DNA form, the CDR3 reads TGCAATGCTAGAGTGGGGACCCTTCAAGAGACCCAGTACTTC. Protein: CNARVGTLQETQYF.

Regarding this clonotype: The junction and the germline gene differ at one end; a read error may be behind it. The chain links TRBV13 to TRBJ1-5; D unclear. From germline, CDR1 is PRHDT and CDR2 FYEKMQ (reference sequence). The CDR3 spans 17 residues. The CDR3, as DNA: TGTGCCAGCAGCTCATCAGATGCGGGGAGGAACAATCATCCCCAGCATTTT. Protein: CASSSSDAGRNNHPQHF. Supplemented by reference TRBV13 and TRBJ1-5, the full variable domain reads AAGVIQSPRHLIKEKRETATLKCYPIPRHDTVYWYQQGPGQDPQFLISFYEKMQSDKGSIPDRFSAQQFSDYHSELNMSSLELGDSALYFCASSSSDAGRNNHPQHFGDGTRLSIL.

This clonotype was seen a single time. As the CDR3 is not closed by the conserved phenylalanine or tryptophan, this likely results from a read error. Because the CDR3's place on the DNA is in doubt, the DNA is left out and the CDR3 is given as listed by TCRdb. This chain uses TRBV4-1 with TRBJ1-6. CDR1 and CDR2 from the germline V gene are MGHRA and YSYEKL. From its first to its last residue, the CDR3 has 15 amino acids. CDR3: CASSIPSAVYSPFHY.

For this clonotype: The junction shows a germline mismatch at one end, possibly a read error. The V gene is TRBV11-2, the J gene TRBJ2-3; TRBD1 might be the D (6 bases). This CDR3 contains 15 residues. Germline V gene lookup returns CDR1 SGHAT and CDR2 FQNNGV. CDR3 in amino acids: CVSNLGTRGTDTQYF. The DNA of the CDR3 is TGTGTCAGCAACCTAGGGACAAGGGGAACGGATACGCAGTATTTT.

This sequence joins TRBV11-3 and TRBJ1-3, with D unclear. Trimming removed 9 bases from V and 6 bases from J, with 15 bases in between. Germline V gene lookup returns CDR1 SGHNT and CDR2 YENEEA. The CDR3 consists of 13 residues. The CDR3 DNA reads TGTGCCAGTAGGTCTGACACCGAAAACACCATATATTTT. It specifies CASRSDTENTIYF.

Remarks on this clonotype: A much larger clone differs from this one at a single base, so this may be a read error. This chain links TRBV4-1 with TRBJ1-2, with D perhaps matching TRBD1 (5 bases). Trimming took 1 base from V and 4 from J, leaving 13 bases between them. The CDR3 is made up of 15 amino acids. Germline CDR1 MGHRA, CDR2 YSYEKL. CDR3 region: CASSQGRGLGYGYTF. The DNA for the CDR3 is TGCGCCAGCAGCCAAGGACGGGGACTCGGCTATGGCTACACCTTC.

V and J are TRBV6-1 and TRBJ2-3; D not resolved. The V gene lost 5 bases and the J gene lost 7 bases, with 16 bases spanning the gap. CDR1 is MNHNS, CDR2 SASEGT, per germline. This CDR3 comprises 14 residues. The CDR3: CASSKREKAYTQYF. For the CDR3, the DNA is TGTGCCAGCAGTAAAAGAGAGAAGGCATATACGCAGTATTTT.

About this clonotype itself: A much larger clone sits a single nucleotide away, making a read error possible. V gene TRBV10-3 combines with J gene TRBJ2-6; 9 bases agree with TRBD1. The CDR3 runs 17 residues. Per germline, CDR1 ENHRY and CDR2 SYGVKD. The CDR3 reads CAISQGQGNAGANALTF. The CDR3, as DNA: TGTGCCATCAGTCAAGGACAGGGGAACGCTGGGGCCAACGCCCTGACTTTC.

This clonotype occurred a few times. The junction departs from germline at one end; a sequencing error may be responsible. V and J are TRBV20-1 and TRBJ1-1; the match to TRBD1 covers 7 bases. Germline V lookup: CDR1 DFQATT, CDR2 SNEGSKA (reference sequence). This CDR3 region has 16 residues. CDR3: CSAPREGGSVNTEGFF. The CDR3 coding sequence is TGCAGTGCTCCCAGAGAAGGGGGCTCCGTGAACACTGAAGGTTTCTTT.

In regard to this clonotype: The CDR3 end shows no conserved phenylalanine or tryptophan, and so a read error is likely. The chain uses TRBV11-2 and TRBJ2-3, with TRBD1 matching 8 bases. The CDR3 is 14 amino acids. Germline assignment: CDR1 SGHAT and CDR2 FQNNGV. CDR3 region: CANSPDRGSGTQYY. In nucleotides, the CDR3 is TGTGCCAACAGCCCAGACAGGGGCTCGGGTACGCAGTATTAT.

This sequence joins TRBV20-1 and TRBJ2-2; D is possibly TRBD1 or TRBD2 (6 bases each). Trimming stripped 2 bases from V and 12 bases from J, with 22 bases between. The CDR3 length is 15 residues. The germline V gene encodes CDR1 DFQATT and CDR2 SNEGSKA (reference sequence). The CDR3, as DNA: TGCAGTGCTAGAACCACAGGGCGGGACACCCGGCAGCTGTTTTTT. Amino acid sequence: CSARTTGRDTRQLFF.

This clonotype was recorded once. Here the CDR3 omits its conserved ending phenylalanine or tryptophan, so a read error is the likely source. Because the CDR3's place on the DNA is in doubt, the DNA is left out and the CDR3 is given as listed by TCRdb. The chain links TRBV11-3 to TRBJ2-1; TRBD2 is the table's D call and was not checked against the DNA. A total of 17 residues make up the CDR3, ends included. The germline gives CDR1 SGHNT, CDR2 YENEEA. CDR3 region: CASILELTSGSHNGLFI.